These 30 T cell receptor beta chains were sequenced from one sample in a study of blood T cells in healthy people across ages. Primers used in a second PCR of roughly 7 to 12 cycles were a sample-barcoded 5' primer and a J-beta primer mix. TCRdb re-analysed the 5' RACE reads in MiXCR, keeping a single row per CDR3 protein. The sample contains over a million distinct CDR3 sequences, less than 45% of which appear only once. Sequencing was performed on blood. These receptors were taken from a woman aged 18-30 years in good health.

This chain links TRBV9 with TRBJ2-7, with TRBD2 identical over 7 bases. Germline V gene sequence: CDR1 SGDLS, CDR2 YYNGEE. The CDR3 extends over 15 amino acids. The junction had 10 bases not matched to a gene; V was cut back by 0 bases and J by 7 bases. Written as DNA, the CDR3 is TGTGCCAGCAGCGTAGCTACAGGACTAGGGACTGAGCAGTACTTC. Translated: CASSVATGLGTEQYF.

This clonotype has a handful of counts. This chain connects TRBV28 to TRBJ2-3; no clear D. The CDR3 contains 14 residues. Trimming removed 3 bases from V and 0 bases from J, with 7 bases in between. Germline CDR1 and CDR2: MDHEN and SYDVKM. The DNA for the CDR3 is TGTGCCAGCAGTTTCCCCGCTAGCACAGATACGCAGTATTTT. This codes for CASSFPASTDTQYF. The full variable domain, rest sourced from reference TRBV28 and TRBJ2-3, is DVKVTQSSRYLVKRTGEKVFLECVQDMDHENMFWYRQDPGLGLRLIYFSYDVKMKEKGDIPEGYSVSREKKERFSLILESASTNQTSMYLCASSFPASTDTQYFGPGTRLTVL.

This clonotype appeared a few times. The chain links TRBV6-7 to TRBJ2-7, with D unresolved. The DNA end favors TRBJ2-5, so the J call may be wrong. TRBV6-7 qualifies as an ORF whose function is uncertain. The CDR3 is 11 amino acids. CDR3 amino acids: CANRKFETQYF. In DNA, the CDR3 is TGTGCCAATAGGAAGTTTGAGACCCAGTACTTC.

The J gene is TRBJ2-3, the V gene TRBV7-2; the match to TRBD2 covers 11 bases. This CDR3 comprises 17 residues. V was pared by 6 bases and J by 1 base, with 9 bases of the junction left unmatched. From germline, CDR1 is SGHTA and CDR2 FQGNSA. The CDR3: CASRSASGRWGTDTQYF. DNA for the CDR3: TGTGCCAGCAGATCTGCTAGCGGGAGGTGGGGCACAGATACGCAGTATTTT.

The chain couples TRBV20-1 to TRBJ1-6, with 8 bases fitting TRBD1. Germline CDR1 reads DFQATT; CDR2 reads SNEGSKA (reference sequence). This CDR3 has 12 residues. The V gene end was trimmed by 8 bases and the J gene end by 10 bases; junction bases not matched to a gene: 7. CDR3: CSPGQGASPLHF. The CDR3 DNA sequence: TGCAGTCCTGGACAGGGAGCCTCACCCCTCCACTTT.

This clonotype was seen a handful of times. This sequence joins TRBV24-1 and TRBJ2-3; D gene ambiguous. Germline V gene data show CDR1 as KGHDR and CDR2 as SFDVKD. Trimming left V 4 bases short and J 0 bases short, with 7 bases between. The CDR3 sequence is 14 residues long. The CDR3 region has the DNA TGTGCCACCAGTGACAGACGTAGCACAGATACGCAGTATTTT. Translating it yields CATSDRRSTDTQYF.

This chain links TRBV28 with TRBJ1-1; D not certain. V was cut by 5 bases and J by 0 bases, with 13 bases left in between. Germline loops: CDR1 MDHEN, CDR2 SYDVKM. CDR3 length: 15 amino acids. The CDR3 is CASSGPDTLNTEAFF. The CDR3, as DNA: TGTGCCAGCAGTGGTCCCGACACTCTGAACACTGAAGCTTTCTTT.

The V gene is TRBV5-1, the J gene TRBJ2-7, with D perhaps assigned TRBD1 or TRBD2 (5 bases each). The germline V gene encodes CDR1 SGHRS and CDR2 YFSETQ. Trimming took off 1 base at V and 5 bases at J, with 13 bases between the two ends. This CDR3 is built from 14 residues. The CDR3, as DNA: TGCGCCAGCAGCTTGCAACGGGGCAACGACGAGCAGTACTTC. It translates to CASSLQRGNDEQYF. Looking up the rest from reference TRBV5-1 and TRBJ2-7 gives the full variable domain: KAGVTQTPRYLIKTRGQQVTLSCSPISGHRSVSWYQQTPGQGLQFLFEYFSETQRNKGNFPGRFSGRQFSNSRSEMNVSTLELGDSALYLCASSLQRGNDEQYFGPGTRLTVT.

The CDR3 loop reads CSASGLSGERSSYNEQFF. For the CDR3, the DNA is TGCAGTGCTAGTGGACTATCAGGAGAGAGGAGCTCCTACAATGAGCAGTTCTTC. This sequence joins TRBV20-1 and TRBJ2-1, with a tentative D call TRBD2 (6 bases). Germline V gene sequence: CDR1 DFQATT, CDR2 SNEGSKA (reference sequence). The CDR3 totals 18 residues. V was clipped by 3 bases and J by 0 bases, with 21 bases between them.

This sequence joins TRBV7-9 and TRBJ1-2, with D unclear. There are 17 residues in the CDR3. Germline V gene data show CDR1 as SEHNR and CDR2 as FQNEAQ (reference sequence). V gave up 2 bases and J gave up 6 bases, with 22 bases separating them. The CDR3 nucleotides are TGTGCCAGCAGCTTAAACACAGCTGTGCAGAGTAAGAATGGCTACACCTTC. It codes for CASSLNTAVQSKNGYTF.

This chain joins TRBV19 and TRBJ1-1, with D perhaps matching TRBD1 (5 bases). CDR3 length equals 14 residues. Trimming removed 3 bases at V and 4 bases at J, with 12 bases between. Per germline, CDR1 LNHDA and CDR2 SQIVND (reference sequence). CDR3 protein: CASSIGGRLTEAFF. The CDR3 nucleotides are TGTGCCAGTAGTATCGGGGGTAGACTCACTGAAGCTTTCTTT.

The chain carries TRBV9 and TRBJ2-5, with unresolved D. The germline CDR1 and CDR2 sequences are SGDLS and YYNGEE. The V end lost 3 bases, the J end lost 11 bases, and 17 bases lay between the germline ends. The CDR3 consists of 13 residues. This CDR3 reads CASSARPGNEQYF. CDR3 in DNA: TGTGCCAGCAGCGCCCGCCCAGGTAATGAGCAGTACTTC.

V gene TRBV7-3 combines with J gene TRBJ2-2; 9 positions match TRBD2. Germline lookup yields CDR1 SGHTA and CDR2 FQGTGA. This CDR3 contains 15 residues. The V gene end was trimmed by 4 bases and the J gene end by 7 bases; junction bases not matched to a gene: 7. The CDR3 sequence: CASSSSSGRNGELFF. Here the CDR3 DNA reads TGTGCCAGCAGCTCCTCCAGCGGGAGGAACGGGGAGCTGTTTTTT.

In this sample, this clonotype turned up once. The V gene is TRBV7-9, the J gene TRBJ2-5; D is unresolved. The germline V gene encodes CDR1 SEHNR and CDR2 FQNEAQ (reference sequence). V was cut by 0 bases and J by 11 bases, with 22 bases left in between. This CDR3 contains 16 residues. For the CDR3, the DNA is TGTGCCAGCAGCTTAGCACCGGCAGCTAGGTACAATGAGCAGTACTTC. Its translation is CASSLAPAARYNEQYF. The whole variable domain, filled in from reference TRBV7-9 and TRBJ2-5, reads DTGVSQNPRHKITKRGQNVTFRCDPISEHNRLYWYRQTLGQGPEFLTYFQNEAQLEKSRLLSDRFSAERPKGSFSTLEIQRTEQGDSAMYLCASSLAPAARYNEQYFGPGTRLLVL.

This chain connects TRBV9 to TRBJ2-5; D is possibly TRBD1 or TRBD2 (5 bases each). The germline V gene has CDR1 SGDLS and CDR2 YYNGEE. The CDR3 has 15 amino acids. The ends were cut back, 3 bases at V and 0 bases at J, with 12 bases in the middle. The DNA for the CDR3 is TGTGCCAGCAGCGAGGGACCGACTTACCAAGAGACCCAGTACTTC. As protein: CASSEGPTYQETQYF.

This clonotype turned up a few times. V usage is TRBV15 and J usage is TRBJ2-3; D gene ambiguous. With 0 bases removed from V and 0 bases from J, the gap between germline ends came to 7 bases. CDR3 size: 15 residues. CDR1 LNHNV and CDR2 YYDKDF come from the germline V gene (reference sequence). The CDR3: CATSRDRTSTDTQYF. In DNA form, the CDR3 reads TGTGCCACCAGCAGAGACCGGACCAGCACAGATACGCAGTATTTT. The full variable domain, completed using reference TRBV15 and TRBJ2-3, is DAMVIQNPRYQVTQFGKPVTLSCSQTLNHNVMYWYQQKSSQAPKLLFHYYDKDFNNEADTPDNFQSRRPNTSFCFLDIRSPGLGDTAMYLCATSRDRTSTDTQYFGPGTRLTVL.

In its sample, this clonotype was seen a few times. This chain uses TRBV20-1 with TRBJ1-2; D gene ambiguous. The V end lost 3 bases, the J end lost 8 bases, and 13 bases lay between the germline ends. The germline CDR1 and CDR2 sequences are DFQATT and SNEGSKA (reference sequence). The CDR3 spans 12 residues. CDR3 bases: TGCAGTGCTAGGGACGACATAGGCGGCTACACCTTC. Protein: CSARDDIGGYTF.

This clonotype was picked up a small number of times. V usage is TRBV3-1 and J usage is TRBJ2-7; D unclear. Germline loops: CDR1 LGHDT, CDR2 YNNKEL (reference sequence). There are 14 residues in the CDR3. V lost 2 bases, J lost 6 bases, and 14 bases lay in between. CDR3 loop: CASSQMQHMSEQYF. CDR3 DNA: TGTGCCAGCAGCCAAATGCAGCATATGAGCGAGCAGTACTTC.

The chain uses TRBV6-2 or TRBV6-3 and TRBJ1-2; TRBD1 matches 11 bases. Germline trimming cut 0 bases from V and 3 bases from J; bases unmatched to any gene: 9. This CDR3 is 18 amino acids long. The V gene's germline CDR1 is MNHEY and CDR2 SVGEGT. DNA of the CDR3: TGTGCCAGCAGTTACTCGTCCGGACAGGGGGCAGTGGACTATGGCTACACCTTC. This codes for CASSYSSGQGAVDYGYTF.

The chain carries TRBV12-3 or TRBV12-4 and TRBJ2-5; D is ambiguous. This CDR3 has 12 amino acids. Deletions cut 2 bases from V and 6 bases from J, with 7 bases between. Here the CDR3 reads CASSLTVKTQYF. The CDR3 bases are TGTGCCAGCAGTTTAACGGTGAAGACCCAGTACTTC.

The V and J genes are TRBV20-1 and TRBJ2-7; 9 nucleotides line up with TRBD2. Unmatched junction bases numbered 9, after V lost 0 bases and J lost 3 bases. Per the germline V gene, CDR1 is DFQATT and CDR2 is SNEGSKA (reference sequence). The CDR3 totals 16 residues. CDR3 nucleotides: TGCAGTGCTAGAGATTCCGAGCGGGGGGCTCACTACGAGCAGTACTTC. Amino acids: CSARDSERGAHYEQYF.

The chain carries TRBV25-1 and TRBJ2-1; 8 bases are shared with TRBD2. Germline V lookup: CDR1 MGHDK, CDR2 SYGVNS. The CDR3 has 15 amino acids. J was trimmed by 9 bases and V by 7 bases; bases with no gene match: 14. This CDR3 reads CASTPFAGGQFEQFF. For the CDR3, the DNA is TGTGCCAGCACCCCGTTTGCGGGGGGCCAGTTTGAGCAGTTCTTC.

With regard to this clonotype: Given the absence of the conserved phenylalanine or tryptophan at the CDR3 end, a read error is likely. The chain links TRBV7-9 to TRBJ2-1; 9 bases agree with TRBD2. The CDR3 is made up of 14 amino acids. V lost 4 bases, J lost 4 bases, and 2 bases stayed unmatched. Germline CDR1 and CDR2: SEHNR and FQNEAQ (reference sequence). The CDR3, as DNA: TGTGCCAGCAGCTCAGGACTAGCGTACAATGAGCAGTTCGTC. Translated, it gives CASSSGLAYNEQFV.

This clonotype has more than one count but fewer than ten. This chain links TRBV28 with TRBJ1-4, with D maybe TRBD1 (5 bases). The V gene lost 3 bases and the J gene lost 5 bases, with 28 bases spanning the gap. The CDR3 loop spans 20 amino acids. Germline V CDR1 and CDR2: MDHEN, SYDVKM. The CDR3 nucleotides are TGTGCCAGCAGTTTCCCCCCCGGGACGATGGCCTCTCAGAAAAATGAAAAACTGTTTTTT. This translates into CASSFPPGTMASQKNEKLFF.

J is TRBJ2-5 and V is TRBV9; either TRBD1 or TRBD2 may supply D (5 bases each). This CDR3 is 15 amino acids long. The germline CDR1 and CDR2 sequences are SGDLS and YYNGEE. V lost 0 bases and J 11 bases, leaving 20 bases between the germline ends. The CDR3 loop reads CASSVGDRVGNEQYF. DNA of the CDR3: TGTGCCAGCAGCGTAGGGGACCGGGTTGGCAATGAGCAGTACTTC.

The V gene is TRBV29-1, the J gene TRBJ1-2; D is undetermined. V lost 3 bases and J lost 4, with 6 bases in between. Germline V gene sequence: CDR1 SQVTM, CDR2 ANQGSEA. The CDR3 is made up of 11 amino acids. The CDR3 bases are TGCAGCGTTGACTATCCCTATGGCTACACCTTC. It yields the protein CSVDYPYGYTF.

This clonotype has only a few counts. V and J are TRBV27 and TRBJ2-3; D is uncertain. Trimming took off 6 bases at V and 6 bases at J, with 19 bases between the two ends. This CDR3 is built from 15 residues. Per germline, CDR1 MNHEY and CDR2 SMNVEV (reference sequence). DNA for the CDR3: TGTGCCAGCAGCCCAAGTCCCGCCAACTGGGATACGCAGTATTTT. It encodes CASSPSPANWDTQYF.

The genes are TRBV12-3 or TRBV12-4 and TRBJ1-4; D gene ambiguous. V was trimmed by 6 bases and J by 10 bases, leaving 18 bases between them. The CDR3 contains 14 residues. CDR3 DNA sequence: TGTGCCAGCAGCGAAGGACGGGAAGAGGGAAAACTGTTTTTT. It encodes CASSEGREEGKLFF.

This clonotype has more than one count but fewer than ten. This chain uses TRBV10-1 with TRBJ2-2; 8 bases map to TRBD1. The trim removed 2 bases at V and 3 bases at J, leaving 2 bases unmatched. The germline CDR1 and CDR2 sequences are WNHNN and SYGVQD (reference sequence). CDR3 length equals 15 residues. The CDR3 DNA reads TGCGCCAGCAGTGAGCAGGGGGCACACACCGGGGAGCTGTTTTTT. Translating it yields CASSEQGAHTGELFF.

This rearrangement joins TRBV12-3 or TRBV12-4 to TRBJ2-7, with TRBD2 matching over 10 bases. After removal of 5 bases from V and 3 bases from J, the junction contained 4 bases not matched to a gene. The CDR3 consists of 14 residues. This chain's CDR3 is CASSRSGRNYEQYF. CDR3 sequence (DNA): TGTGCCAGCAGTCGTAGCGGGAGGAACTACGAGCAGTACTTC.